The clone carrying this T cell receptor (beta chain) has just a few counts. Its specificity is not known. The data stem from a study of human T cells and chemical hapten exposure. Notes on the study in general: Counts of expanded TCRs at PT1 were positively correlated with patch test score.

Authors' analysis steps: TCR counts had a median of about 94,000 per sample and spanned about 23,224 to 690,600. MiXCR, run by TCRdb on the RACE reads, gives a single entry per CDR3 protein. The authors' filters were not applied to this entry. This sample has 74,000 or so distinct CDR3 sequences, with 10% to 15% found just once. Indicated time point: patch test 1, 2 weeks after DPC sensitization. Indicated treatment: therapeutic diphenylcyclopropenone sensitization with weekly scalp DPC. Blood draws preceded each patch test application. The authors extracted total RNA from unfractionated whole blood. Germline CDR1 SGHRS, CDR2 YFSETQ. V was cut by 0 bases and J by 0 bases, with 4 bases left in between. The length of the CDR3 is 14 residues.

The sample consisted of whole blood, taken in connection with sensitization to the hapten diphenylcyclopropenone (DPC). This TCR came from a woman aged 55-70 years with alopecia areata. Some clones in this sample may be carry-over from other donors' samples. V and J are TRBV5-1 and TRBJ1-3; no definite D call. The CDR3 DNA sequence: TGCGCCAGCAGCTTGGTGTCCTCTGGAAACACCATATATTTT. Its protein product is CASSLVSSGNTIYF.